The 14 T cell receptor beta chains reported below all come from one sample, sequenced in a study of T cells after yellow fever vaccination. From the 5' RACE reads, TCRdb called clonotypes with MiXCR, one entry per CDR3 protein. The sample lists under 150,000 distinct CDR3 sequences, 7.7% seen once, with 0.73% in the top ten. The sequenced sample was CD4+ T cells sorted from PBMCs, obtained 5 days after the yellow fever booster vaccination. These receptors all stem from a man in his thirties or forties who received the YFV17D yellow fever vaccine.

This clonotype was picked up many times. V and J are TRBV20-1 and TRBJ1-1; TRBD1 aligns across 7 bases. The CDR3 extends over 14 amino acids. The germline V gene has CDR1 DFQATT and CDR2 SNEGSKA (reference sequence). The trim removed 4 bases at V and 1 base at J, leaving 6 bases unmatched. Written as DNA, the CDR3 is TGCAGTGCTAAGACAGGGACTTCGAACACTGAAGCTTTCTTT. Encoded protein: CSAKTGTSNTEAFF.

This clonotype was seen repeatedly, ten times or more. The chain has TRBV7-2 and TRBJ1-1; the match to TRBD1 covers 11 bases. CDR1 SGHTA and CDR2 FQGNSA come from the germline V gene. This CDR3 has 13 amino acids. Trimming at V came to 8 bases and at J to 3 bases, leaving 2 bases not matched to a gene. The CDR3 loop is CASGTGGYTEAFF. As DNA, the CDR3 is TGTGCCAGCGGGACAGGGGGTTACACTGAAGCTTTCTTT.

This chain connects TRBV28 to TRBJ2-1, with D perhaps matching TRBD1 or TRBD2 (6 bases each). The V end was cut by 10 bases, the J end by 9 bases, with 19 bases between. CDR1 and CDR2 (germline): MDHEN, SYDVKM. The CDR3 covers 13 residues. CDR3 bases: TGTGCCACCCGGGGGCACACTACATCTGAGCAGTTCTTC. Residues: CATRGHTTSEQFF.

Ten or more counts support this clonotype. The chain couples TRBV20-1 to TRBJ2-1, with TRBD2 matching 7 bases. Trimming at V came to 6 bases and at J to 6 bases, leaving 8 bases not matched to a gene. The CDR3 is 13 amino acids. Germline CDR1 DFQATT, CDR2 SNEGSKA (reference sequence). The CDR3 reads CSASTSVINEQFF. Written as DNA, the CDR3 is TGCAGTGCCTCCACTAGCGTGATCAATGAGCAGTTCTTC.

This clonotype appeared many times. CDR3 nucleotides: TGTGCCAGCAGCACCCACAGGGGGCGAGGTCCCACTGAAGCTTTCTTT. Protein product: CASSTHRGRGPTEAFF. The V and J genes are TRBV21-1 and TRBJ1-1; TRBD1 is taken as the D call from the table, unchecked against the DNA. TRBV21-1 corresponds to a pseudogene. The CDR3 contains 16 residues.

This clonotype was observed many times. The chain recombines TRBV7-9 with TRBJ2-7, with D perhaps matching TRBD2 (5 bases). Germline lookup yields CDR1 SEHNR and CDR2 FQNEAQ (reference sequence). The V end lost 1 base, the J end lost 0 bases, and 10 bases lay between the germline ends. The length of the CDR3 is 15 residues. CDR3 amino acids: CASSLDAGASYEQYF. The CDR3 nucleotides are TGTGCCAGCAGCTTAGACGCGGGTGCCTCCTACGAGCAGTACTTC.

For this clonotype: A much larger clone lies a single base off, so this may be a read error. The chain recombines TRBV6-4 with TRBJ2-7; the D is unclear. Germline assignment: CDR1 MRHNA and CDR2 SNTAGT. CDR3 size: 13 residues. The V and J ends lost 6 bases and 4 bases respectively, with 13 bases between them. The CDR3 loop is CASRDPGLYEQYF. CDR3 coding DNA: TGTGCCAGCAGAGACCCGGGCCTTTACGAGCAGTACTTC.

Ten or more counts support this clonotype. This chain joins TRBV30 and TRBJ2-7; 8 bases are a match to TRBD1. Germline V CDR1 and CDR2: GTSNPN, SVGIG (reference sequence). V trimming: 2 bases; J trimming: 6 bases; junction bases outside the gene matches: 9. This CDR3 is 14 amino acids long. The CDR3 coding sequence is TGTGCCTGGAGTTATCAGGGGGCCTTGAGCGAGCAGTACTTC. It specifies CAWSYQGALSEQYF.

This clonotype was recorded at least ten times. The chain has TRBV6-4 and TRBJ2-2, with TRBD1 matching 9 bases. This CDR3 spans 23 amino acids. Germline CDR1 and CDR2: MRHNA and SNTAGT. Unmatched junction bases numbered 33, after V lost 6 bases and J lost 7 bases. CDR3 residues: CASRPYYLPRRDREYLKDGELFF. The CDR3 nucleotides are TGTGCCAGCAGACCGTACTATTTGCCTAGACGGGACAGGGAATATCTGAAAGACGGGGAGCTGTTTTTT.

This clonotype was observed at least ten times. This sequence joins TRBV6-4 and TRBJ2-4; a weak D match, TRBD1 (6 bases). V lost 10 bases and J lost 8, with 21 bases in between. CDR1 and CDR2 from the germline V gene are MRHNA and SNTAGT. The CDR3 covers 14 residues. CDR3 region: CATLAHRDSYIQYF. CDR3 nucleotide sequence: TGTGCCACCCTAGCCCACAGGGATTCTTACATTCAGTACTTC.

This clonotype was recorded at least ten times. The genes are TRBV19 and TRBJ2-6; D might be TRBD2 (5 bases). V was trimmed by 6 bases and J by 7 bases, leaving 16 bases between them. This CDR3 contains 15 residues. Per germline, CDR1 LNHDA and CDR2 SQIVND (reference sequence). CDR3 coding DNA: TGTGCCAGTAGCCTCGGGAATCGGTTAGCCAACGTCCTGACTTTC. Translation: CASSLGNRLANVLTF.

This clonotype was counted at least ten times. The V gene is TRBV12-3 or TRBV12-4, the J gene TRBJ1-2; a possible D gene is TRBD1 (6 bases). CDR3 size: 13 residues. The V gene lost 5 bases and the J gene lost 3 bases, with 10 bases spanning the gap. The CDR3 reads CASSGRGDYGYTF. Here the CDR3 DNA reads TGTGCCAGCAGTGGCAGGGGAGACTATGGCTACACCTTC.

The sample holds many counts of this clonotype. The chain is built from TRBV6-5 and TRBJ1-1, with no clear D. The CDR3 has 14 amino acids. Trimming took off 2 bases at V and 1 base at J, with 8 bases between the two ends. Germline V gene data show CDR1 as MNHEY and CDR2 as SVGAGI. The CDR3: CASSYAAGNTEAFF. DNA of the CDR3: TGTGCCAGCAGTTACGCGGCAGGGAACACTGAAGCTTTCTTT.

This clonotype was counted many times. The V and J genes are TRBV7-9 and TRBJ1-1; no clear D gene. Trimming took off 5 bases at V and 5 bases at J, with 6 bases between the two ends. Germline CDR1 is SEHNR and CDR2 is FQNEAQ (reference sequence). The CDR3 is made up of 11 amino acids. In DNA, the CDR3 is TGTGCCAGCAGCCAAACAACTGAAGCTTTCTTT. Amino acid sequence: CASSQTTEAFF.